This T cell receptor beta chain was recovered during a study of regulatory T cells in long-lasting Graves disease. Regarding time point: newly diagnosed GD, antithyroid drugs for less than 3 months. Scientists built the TCR library using RNA that was extracted from PBMCs. Comments on this clonotype: Its matching antigen is unknown.

Germline V gene sequence: CDR1 LNHDA, CDR2 SQIVND (reference sequence). This CDR3 region has 17 residues. Trimming at V came to 6 bases and at J to 1 base, leaving 13 bases not matched to a gene. The TCR beta library used iRepertoire HTBI primers with Arm-PCR amplification of CDR3. MiXCR was run by TCRdb on the multiplex PCR reads, yielding one entry per CDR3 protein. This table holds approximately 350,000 distinct CDR3 sequences, around 16% found once. Study results and limitations: A limited number of samples was an acknowledged limitation.

This same sample was also part of a study on T cells in Graves' hyperthyroidism and ophthalmopathy.

This receptor was obtained from a woman aged 18-29 years with Graves disease. The starting material was peripheral blood mononuclear cells (PBMCs), obtained at new diagnosis, from a patient treated with antithyroid drugs. The V call is TRBV19, the J call TRBJ1-2; 8 bases map to TRBD1. The CDR3 DNA reads as TGTGCCAGTAGAAGAGGACAGGGCGGTCCCCTTAACTATGGCTACACCTTC. It encodes CASRRGQGGPLNYGYTF.